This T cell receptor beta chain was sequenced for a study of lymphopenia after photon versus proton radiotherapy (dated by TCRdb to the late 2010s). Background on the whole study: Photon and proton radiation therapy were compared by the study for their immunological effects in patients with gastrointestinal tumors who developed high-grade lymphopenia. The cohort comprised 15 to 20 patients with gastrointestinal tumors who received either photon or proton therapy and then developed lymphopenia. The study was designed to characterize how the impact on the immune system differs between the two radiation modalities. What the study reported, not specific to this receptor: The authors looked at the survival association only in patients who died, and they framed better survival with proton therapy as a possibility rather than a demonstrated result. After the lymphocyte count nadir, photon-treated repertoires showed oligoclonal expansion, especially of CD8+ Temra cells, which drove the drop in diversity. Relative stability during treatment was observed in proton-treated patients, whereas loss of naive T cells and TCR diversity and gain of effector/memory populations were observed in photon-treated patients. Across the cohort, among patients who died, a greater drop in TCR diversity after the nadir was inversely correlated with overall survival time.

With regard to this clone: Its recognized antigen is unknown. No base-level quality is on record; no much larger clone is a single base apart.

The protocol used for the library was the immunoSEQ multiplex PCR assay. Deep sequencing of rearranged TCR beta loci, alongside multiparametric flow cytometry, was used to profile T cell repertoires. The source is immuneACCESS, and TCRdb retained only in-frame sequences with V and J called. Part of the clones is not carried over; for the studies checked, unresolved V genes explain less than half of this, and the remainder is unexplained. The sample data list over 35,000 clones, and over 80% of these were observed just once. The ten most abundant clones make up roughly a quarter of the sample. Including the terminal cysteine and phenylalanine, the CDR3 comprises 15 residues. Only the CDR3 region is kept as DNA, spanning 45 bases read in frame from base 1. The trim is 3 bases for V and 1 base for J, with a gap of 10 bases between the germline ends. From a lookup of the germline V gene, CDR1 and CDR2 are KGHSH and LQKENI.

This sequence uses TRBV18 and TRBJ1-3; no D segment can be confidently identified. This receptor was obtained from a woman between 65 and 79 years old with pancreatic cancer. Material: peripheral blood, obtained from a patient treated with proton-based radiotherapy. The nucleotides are TGTGCCAGCTCACCCAACTCCGGGTCTGGAAACACCATATATTTT. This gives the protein CASSPNSGSGNTIYF.